This TCR beta chain was sequenced during a study of blood T cell repertoires in COVID-19. Study-wide background: The United States, Italy and Spain were the sources of the acute and convalescent COVID-19 samples. Sources were T cells, B-cell-depleted T cells, or PBMCs; the material itself was cDNA or gDNA.

This CDR3 region has 13 residues. Germline V gene data show CDR1 as SGHRS and CDR2 as YFSETQ. Trimming cost V 3 bases and J 4 bases; bases outside gene matches: 3. Source study methods: Scientists estimated how many nucleated cells there were by amplifying reference gene primers. The table came from immunoSEQ multiplex PCR; TCRdb's copy has only in-frame clones and leaves some out. The V and J calls and clone size come from that table; D and trimming were worked out from the DNA. The sample has more than 30,000 clones, approximately 90% seen once. V usage is TRBV5-1 and J usage is TRBJ1-1; 7 nucleotides agree with TRBD1. The receptor's source is a woman at least 80 years old with active or convalescent COVID-19. The sample comprised peripheral blood. The CDR3 is CASSYGQATEAFF. CDR3 nucleotide sequence: TGCGCCAGCAGCTACGGACAGGCCACTGAAGCTTTCTTT. Filled out from reference TRBV5-1 and TRBJ1-1, the complete variable domain reads KAGVTQTPRYLIKTRGQQVTLSCSPISGHRSVSWYQQTPGQGLQFLFEYFSETQRNKGNFPGRFSGRQFSNSRSEMNVSTLELGDSALYLCASSYGQATEAFFGQGTRLTVV.